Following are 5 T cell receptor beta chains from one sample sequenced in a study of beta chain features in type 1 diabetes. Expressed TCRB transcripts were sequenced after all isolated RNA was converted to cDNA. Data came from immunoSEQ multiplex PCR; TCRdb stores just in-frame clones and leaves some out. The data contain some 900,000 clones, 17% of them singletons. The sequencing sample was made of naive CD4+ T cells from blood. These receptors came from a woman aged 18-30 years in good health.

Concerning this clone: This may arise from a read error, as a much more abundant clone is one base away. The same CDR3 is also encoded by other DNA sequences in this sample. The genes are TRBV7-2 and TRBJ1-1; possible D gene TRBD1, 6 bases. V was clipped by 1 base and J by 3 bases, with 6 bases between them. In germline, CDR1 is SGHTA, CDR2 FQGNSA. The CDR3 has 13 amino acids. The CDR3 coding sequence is TGTGCCAGCAGCTTAGACAGGGACACTGAAGCTTTCTTT. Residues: CASSLDRDTEAFF.

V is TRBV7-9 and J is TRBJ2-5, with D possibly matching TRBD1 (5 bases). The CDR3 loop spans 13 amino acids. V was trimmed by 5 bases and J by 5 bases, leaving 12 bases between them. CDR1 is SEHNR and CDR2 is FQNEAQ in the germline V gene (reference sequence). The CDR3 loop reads CASSTARVETQYF. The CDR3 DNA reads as TGTGCCAGCAGCACGGCCAGGGTTGAGACCCAGTACTTC.

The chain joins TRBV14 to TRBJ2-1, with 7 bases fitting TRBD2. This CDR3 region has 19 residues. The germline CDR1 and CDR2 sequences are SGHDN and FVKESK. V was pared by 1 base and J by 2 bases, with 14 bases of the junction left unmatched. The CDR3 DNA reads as TGTGCCAGCAGCCAAGGGGAGGTCTCAGACGGGAGGCCCTACAATGAGCAGTTCTTC. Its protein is CASSQGEVSDGRPYNEQFF.

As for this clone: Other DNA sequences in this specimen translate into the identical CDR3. CDR3 sequence (DNA): TGTGCCAGCAGCTTGGACTACTACAATGAGCAGTTCTTC. This codes for CASSLDYYNEQFF. The chain carries TRBV7-2 and TRBJ2-1; D is perhaps TRBD2 (6 bases). Looked up from germline, CDR1 is SGHTA and CDR2 is FQGNSA. Trimming took 3 bases from V and 3 from J, leaving 6 bases between them. The CDR3 covers 13 residues. The complete variable domain, with remaining parts taken from reference TRBV7-2 and TRBJ2-1, reads GAGVSQSPSNKVTEKGKDVELRCDPISGHTALYWYRQSLGQGLEFLIYFQGNSAPDKSGLPSDRFSAERTGGSVSTLTIQRTQQEDSAVYLCASSLDYYNEQFFGPGTRLTVL.

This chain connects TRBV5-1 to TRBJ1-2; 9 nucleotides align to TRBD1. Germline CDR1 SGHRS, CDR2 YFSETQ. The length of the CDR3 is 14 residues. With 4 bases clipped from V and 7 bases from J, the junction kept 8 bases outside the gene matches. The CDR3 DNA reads TGCGCCAGCAGCCGAGGGACAGGGTTATCTGGCTACACCTTC. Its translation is CASSRGTGLSGYTF.